This is a list of T cell receptor beta chains from one sample in a study of blood T cell repertoires in COVID-19. The method was immunoSEQ multiplex PCR; TCRdb's version includes in-frame clones alone and lacks a portion of them. The sample carries about 74,000 clones, roughly four fifths recorded once. Sample: peripheral blood. These receptors were taken from a human donor in a cohort sampled during active COVID-19. Both conserved end residues are trimmed from each CDR3.

v_call | cdr3_aa
TRBV4-2 | ASSQGTSQETQY
TRBV6-2/TRBV6-3 | ASSYVRGTKKLNTEAF
TRBV2 | ASSEGQWPYEQY
TRBV9 | ASSAGGAQGVYEQY
TRBV2 | ASVWDSSYEQY
TRBV30 | AWGGPVETQY
TRBV7-6 | ASSYGDRGSYEQY
TRBV7-9 | ASLRLSGGHTEAF
TRBV9 | ASSLRGNTGELF
TRBV6-5 | ASSLQGTEAF
TRBV18 | ASSPKFKGQGSGANVLT
TRBV5-4 | ASSLEGAGAYEQY
TRBV11-2 | ASSLETRGEQY
TRBV4-2 | ASSPEGAGHQTRNSPLH
TRBV7-6 | ASSSPGLAGHNEQF
TRBV2 | ASQGNTEAF
TRBV7-3 | ASSPGTRGTQY
TRBV18 | ASSPLLAGEETQY
TRBV5-1 | ASSLGQPSGNTIY
TRBV4-1 | ASSERAGGGYEQY
TRBV18 | ASSGQGDYGYT
TRBV5-4 | ATLDRGSVEQY
TRBV6-6 | ASSSVGGGYQPQH
TRBV7-8 | ASSPRPSGLAGGSYEQY
TRBV6-5 | AAGVGDSYEQY
TRBV29-1 | SVSGSTKETQY
TRBV18 | ASSPPTGKETQY
TRBV19 | ASTHPPGPQH
TRBV6-5 | ASSYRGASGNTIY
TRBV5-4 | ASSPSFENYGYT
TRBV5-5 | ASSLDRGHEQY
TRBV18 | ASSPAGTGTAGNTIY
TRBV4-1 | ASSQDVSHSEQF
TRBV4-1 | ASSQVNSNQPQH
TRBV3-1/TRBV3-2 | ASRRRGGETQY
TRBV6-4 | ASNDRGSTEAF
TRBV19 | ASSGSWGTGGYNEQF
TRBV5-1 | ASRWGQGPYEQY
TRBV11-3 | ASSLGQGSADTQY
TRBV28 | ASTQLGASDEQY